This is a list of T cell receptor beta chains from one sample in a study of metastatic and nonmetastatic thyroid tumors. TCRdb recomputed clones from the PCR reads via MiXCR. The sample records tens of thousands of clones, approximately 31% being singletons. The sequencing sample was made of blood. These receptors came from a female donor with papillary thyroid cancer or a benign thyroid nodule (not recorded which). Some clones in this sample may be carry-over from other donors' samples. Each CDR3 is given with its conserved first and last residue. The D gene is left open where the match is weak. For some rows the clone size is stated as once, few or many, or as a class when expanded; others skip it.

D gene: NA; clone size: NA; J gene: TRBJ1-6; V gene: TRBV27; CDR3 protein: CASKPTGSYNSPLHF; CDR3 DNA: TGTGCCAGCAAACCAACAGGCTCCTATAATTCACCCCTCCACTTT
D gene: NA; clone size: once; J gene: TRBJ2-7; V gene: TRBV7-2; CDR3 protein: CASSRNDRTHEQYF; CDR3 DNA: TGTGCCAGCAGTCGAAACGACAGGACCCACGAGCAGTACTTC
D gene: TRBD1; clone size: many; J gene: TRBJ1-1; V gene: TRBV30; CDR3 protein: CAWRPGQGSTEAFF; CDR3 DNA: TGTGCCTGGAGACCCGGACAGGGAAGCACTGAAGCTTTCTTT
D gene: TRBD1; clone size: NA; J gene: TRBJ2-1; V gene: TRBV7-2; CDR3 protein: CASSLGQDYNEQFF; CDR3 DNA: TGTGCCAGCAGCCTTGGACAGGATTACAATGAGCAGTTCTTC
D gene: NA; clone size: few; J gene: TRBJ2-5; V gene: TRBV20-1; CDR3 protein: CSAVRDRPQETQYF; CDR3 DNA: TGCAGTGCTGTCCGCGACAGGCCACAAGAGACCCAGTACTTC
D gene: NA; clone size: many; J gene: TRBJ1-6; V gene: TRBV19; CDR3 protein: CASSIVGDNSPLHF; CDR3 DNA: TGTGCCAGTAGTATAGTCGGGGATAATTCACCCCTCCACTTT
D gene: TRBD1; clone size: many; J gene: TRBJ2-1; V gene: TRBV19; CDR3 protein: CASRDRGRGSYNEQFF; CDR3 DNA: TGTGCCAGTAGGGACAGGGGAAGGGGCTCCTACAATGAGCAGTTCTTC
D gene: TRBD2; clone size: NA; J gene: TRBJ2-7; V gene: TRBV24-1; CDR3 protein: CATSDLPIAGGTPLSPYEQYF; CDR3 DNA: TGTGCCACAAGTGATTTGCCCATAGCGGGAGGGACACCTTTGTCTCCGTACGAGCAGTACTTC
D gene: TRBD2; clone size: many; J gene: TRBJ2-1; V gene: TRBV4-2; CDR3 protein: CASSQGGGDLRTKQFF; CDR3 DNA: TGTGCCAGCAGCCAAGGTGGGGGGGACCTTCGAACCAAGCAGTTCTTC
D gene: TRBD1; clone size: NA; J gene: TRBJ2-2; V gene: TRBV9; CDR3 protein: CASSALDRVESGELFF; CDR3 DNA: TGTGCCAGCAGCGCCCTGGACAGGGTGGAATCCGGGGAGCTGTTTTTT
D gene: NA; clone size: many; J gene: TRBJ1-5; V gene: TRBV28; CDR3 protein: CASSLKRRNQPQHF; CDR3 DNA: TGTGCCAGCAGTTTAAAGAGGAGGAATCAGCCCCAGCATTTT
D gene: NA; clone size: few; J gene: TRBJ2-3; V gene: TRBV6-1; CDR3 protein: CASSQSRVHTDTQYF; CDR3 DNA: TGTGCCAGCAGTCAAAGCCGTGTGCACACAGATACGCAGTATTTT
D gene: TRBD1; clone size: few; J gene: TRBJ2-3; V gene: TRBV2; CDR3 protein: CASSEAQGSQYF; CDR3 DNA: TGTGCCAGCAGTGAAGCACAGGGGTCGCAGTATTTT
D gene: NA; clone size: NA; J gene: TRBJ1-6; V gene: TRBV20-1; CDR3 protein: CSARDHRPNPLWALHF; CDR3 DNA: TGCAGTGCTAGAGATCACAGGCCGAATCCATTGTGGGCCCTCCACTTT
D gene: TRBD2; clone size: many; J gene: TRBJ2-3; V gene: TRBV7-7; CDR3 protein: CASSLSGATDTQYF; CDR3 DNA: TGTGCTAGCAGCTTAAGCGGGGCCACAGATACGCAGTATTTT
D gene: NA; clone size: NA; J gene: TRBJ2-5; V gene: TRBV6-1; CDR3 protein: CASRAGETQYF; CDR3 DNA: TGTGCCAGCAGAGCGGGAGAGACCCAGTACTTC
D gene: NA; clone size: many; J gene: TRBJ2-1; V gene: TRBV11-3; CDR3 protein: CASSLDGNEQFF; CDR3 DNA: TGTGCCAGCAGCTTAGACGGGAATGAGCAGTTCTTC
D gene: NA; clone size: many; J gene: TRBJ2-5; V gene: TRBV24-1; CDR3 protein: CATSDLIGADQETQYF; CDR3 DNA: TGTGCCACCAGTGATTTGATCGGGGCGGATCAAGAGACCCAGTACTTC
D gene: NA; clone size: many; J gene: TRBJ2-7; V gene: TRBV7-8; CDR3 protein: CATFRLEENYEQYF; CDR3 DNA: TGTGCCACCTTCCGACTAGAAGAAAACTACGAGCAGTACTTC
D gene: NA; clone size: NA; J gene: TRBJ2-7; V gene: TRBV9; CDR3 protein: CASSVEDWRTEQYF; CDR3 DNA: TGTGCCAGCAGCGTAGAAGACTGGAGGACTGAGCAGTACTTC
D gene: NA; clone size: NA; J gene: TRBJ1-6; V gene: TRBV3-1; CDR3 protein: CASRAVNSPLHF; CDR3 DNA: TGTGCCAGCAGGGCAGTAAATTCACCCCTCCACTTT
D gene: NA; clone size: many; J gene: TRBJ2-7; V gene: TRBV11-3; CDR3 protein: CASSLDGSSYEQYF; CDR3 DNA: TGTGCCAGCAGCTTAGATGGGAGCTCCTACGAGCAGTACTTC
D gene: TRBD2; clone size: many; J gene: TRBJ2-3; V gene: TRBV29-1; CDR3 protein: CSVGGLAGGVGDTQYF; CDR3 DNA: TGCAGCGTTGGCGGACTAGCGGGAGGAGTCGGGGATACGCAGTATTTT
D gene: NA; clone size: few; J gene: TRBJ2-3; V gene: TRBV28; CDR3 protein: CATAAVSRADIQYF; CDR3 DNA: TGTGCCACAGCGGCTGTATCGAGGGCAGATATTCAGTATTTT
D gene: NA; clone size: NA; J gene: TRBJ2-2; V gene: TRBV5-6; CDR3 protein: CASSLTITGTYNTGELFF; CDR3 DNA: TGTGCCAGCAGCCTAACTATTACCGGGACGTACAACACCGGGGAGCTGTTTTTT
D gene: NA; clone size: many; J gene: TRBJ1-1; V gene: TRBV19; CDR3 protein: CASSISGVNTEAFF; CDR3 DNA: TGTGCCAGTAGTATTTCAGGGGTGAACACTGAAGCTTTCTTT
D gene: NA; clone size: many; J gene: TRBJ1-2; V gene: TRBV10-1; CDR3 protein: CASSEPPQGNYGYTF; CDR3 DNA: TGCGCCAGCAGTGAACCACCCCAGGGAAACTATGGCTACACCTTC
D gene: NA; clone size: few; J gene: TRBJ1-1; V gene: TRBV12-5; CDR3 protein: CASGLEPRSGTEAFF; CDR3 DNA: TGTGCTAGTGGTTTGGAGCCAAGGTCAGGAACTGAAGCTTTCTTT
D gene: NA; clone size: NA; J gene: TRBJ2-7; V gene: TRBV11-2; CDR3 protein: CASSPTRTTYEQYF; CDR3 DNA: TGTGCCAGCAGCCCGACCAGGACGACCTACGAGCAGTACTTC
D gene: NA; clone size: many; J gene: TRBJ2-1; V gene: TRBV9; CDR3 protein: CASSVAGSGYNEQFF; CDR3 DNA: TGTGCCAGCAGCGTAGCAGGGAGCGGTTACAATGAGCAGTTCTTC
D gene: TRBD2; clone size: many; J gene: TRBJ2-7; V gene: TRBV4-3; CDR3 protein: CASSQPPGRTSGSNSYEQYF; CDR3 DNA: TGCGCCAGCAGCCAACCTCCGGGAAGAACTAGCGGGAGTAATTCCTACGAGCAGTACTTC
D gene: NA; clone size: many; J gene: TRBJ1-1; V gene: TRBV7-9; CDR3 protein: CASSFPDRNTEAFF; CDR3 DNA: TGTGCCAGCAGCTTTCCCGACAGAAACACTGAAGCTTTCTTT
D gene: NA; clone size: NA; J gene: TRBJ1-6; V gene: TRBV27; CDR3 protein: CASSLTGYSSPLHF; CDR3 DNA: TGTGCCAGCAGTCTCACAGGTTATAGCTCACCCCTCCACTTT
D gene: TRBD2; clone size: many; J gene: TRBJ2-5; V gene: TRBV3-1; CDR3 protein: CASSQDEKLAGVQETQYF; CDR3 DNA: TGTGCCAGCAGCCAAGATGAGAAATTAGCGGGAGTTCAAGAGACCCAGTACTTC